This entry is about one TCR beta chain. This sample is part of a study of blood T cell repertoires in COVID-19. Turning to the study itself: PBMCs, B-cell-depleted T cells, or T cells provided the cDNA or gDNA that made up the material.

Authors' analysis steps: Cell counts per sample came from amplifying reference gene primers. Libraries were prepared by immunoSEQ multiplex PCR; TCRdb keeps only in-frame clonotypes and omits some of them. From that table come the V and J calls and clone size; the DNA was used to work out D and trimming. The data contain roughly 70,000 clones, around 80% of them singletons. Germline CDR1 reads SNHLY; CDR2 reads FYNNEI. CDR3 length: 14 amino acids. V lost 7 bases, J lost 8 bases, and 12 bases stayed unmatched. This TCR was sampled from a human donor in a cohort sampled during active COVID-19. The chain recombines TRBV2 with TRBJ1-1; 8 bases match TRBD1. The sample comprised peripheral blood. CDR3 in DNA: TGTGCCAGCACCTTGGACAGGGATCTCGCCGAAGCTTTCTTT. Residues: CASTLDRDLAEAFF.